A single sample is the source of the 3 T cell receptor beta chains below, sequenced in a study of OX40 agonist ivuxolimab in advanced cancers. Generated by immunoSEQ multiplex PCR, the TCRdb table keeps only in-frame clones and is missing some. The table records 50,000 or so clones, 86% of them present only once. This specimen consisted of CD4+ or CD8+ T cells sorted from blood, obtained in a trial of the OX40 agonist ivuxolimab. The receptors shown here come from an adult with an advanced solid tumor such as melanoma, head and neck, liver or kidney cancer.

This CDR3 reads CASCARRGYEQYF. CDR3 DNA sequence: TGTGCCAGCTGCGCGCGAAGGGGGTACGAGCAGTACTTC. The J gene is TRBJ2-7, the V gene TRBV6-5, with D perhaps TRBD1 (6 bases). From germline, CDR1 is MNHEY and CDR2 SVGAGI. V gave up 8 bases and J gave up 4 bases, with 15 bases separating them. The CDR3 contains 13 residues.

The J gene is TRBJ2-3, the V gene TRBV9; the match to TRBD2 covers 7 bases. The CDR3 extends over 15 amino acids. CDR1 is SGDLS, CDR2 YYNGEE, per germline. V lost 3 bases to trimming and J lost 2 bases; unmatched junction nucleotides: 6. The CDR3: CASSGSGDYTDTQYF. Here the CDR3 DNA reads TGTGCCAGCAGCGGAAGCGGGGACTACACAGATACGCAGTATTTT.

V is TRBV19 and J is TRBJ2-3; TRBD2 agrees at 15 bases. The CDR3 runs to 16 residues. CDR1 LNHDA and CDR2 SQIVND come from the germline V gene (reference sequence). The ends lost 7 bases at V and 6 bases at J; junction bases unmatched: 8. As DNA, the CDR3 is TGTGCCAGTACCCGGACTAGCGGGGGGGGAGGGGATACGCAGTATTTT. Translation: CASTRTSGGGGDTQYF.